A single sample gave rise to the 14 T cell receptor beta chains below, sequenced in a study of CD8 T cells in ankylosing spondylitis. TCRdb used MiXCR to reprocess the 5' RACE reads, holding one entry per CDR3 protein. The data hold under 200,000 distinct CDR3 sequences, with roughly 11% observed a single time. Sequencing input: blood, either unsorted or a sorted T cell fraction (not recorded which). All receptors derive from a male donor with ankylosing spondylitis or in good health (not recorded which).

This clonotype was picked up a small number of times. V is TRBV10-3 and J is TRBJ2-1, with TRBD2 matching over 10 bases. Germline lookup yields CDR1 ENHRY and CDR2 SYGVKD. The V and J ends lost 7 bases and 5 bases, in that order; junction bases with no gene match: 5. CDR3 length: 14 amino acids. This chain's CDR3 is CAINSLAGNNEQFF. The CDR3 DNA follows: TGTGCCATCAACTCACTAGCGGGGAACAATGAGCAGTTCTTC.

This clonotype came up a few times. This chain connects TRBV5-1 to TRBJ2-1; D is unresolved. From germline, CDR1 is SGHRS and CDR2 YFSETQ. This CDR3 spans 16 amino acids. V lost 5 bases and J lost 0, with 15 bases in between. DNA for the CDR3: TGCGCCAGCAGATCTACGGACGGCAGCTCCTACAATGAGCAGTTCTTC. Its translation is CASRSTDGSSYNEQFF.

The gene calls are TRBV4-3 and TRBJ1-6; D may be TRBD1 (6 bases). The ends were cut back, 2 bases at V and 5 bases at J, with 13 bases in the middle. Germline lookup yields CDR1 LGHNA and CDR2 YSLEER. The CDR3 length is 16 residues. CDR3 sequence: CASSQRMTGNNSPLHF. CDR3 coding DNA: TGCGCCAGCAGCCAACGAATGACAGGCAATAATTCACCCCTCCACTTT.

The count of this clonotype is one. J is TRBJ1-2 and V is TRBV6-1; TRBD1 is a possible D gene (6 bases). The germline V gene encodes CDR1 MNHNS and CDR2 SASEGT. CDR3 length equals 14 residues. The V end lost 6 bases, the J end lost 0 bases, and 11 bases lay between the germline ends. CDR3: CASRGQSPNYGYTF. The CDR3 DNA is TGTGCCAGCAGAGGACAGTCACCTAACTATGGCTACACCTTC.

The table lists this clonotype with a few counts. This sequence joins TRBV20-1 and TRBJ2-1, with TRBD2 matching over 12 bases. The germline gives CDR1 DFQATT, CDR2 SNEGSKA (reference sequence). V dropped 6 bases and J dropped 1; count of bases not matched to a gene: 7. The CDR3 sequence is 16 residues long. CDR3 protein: CSAPLAGGRSYNEQFF. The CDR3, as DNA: TGCAGTGCCCCCCTAGCGGGAGGGCGGTCCTACAATGAGCAGTTCTTC.

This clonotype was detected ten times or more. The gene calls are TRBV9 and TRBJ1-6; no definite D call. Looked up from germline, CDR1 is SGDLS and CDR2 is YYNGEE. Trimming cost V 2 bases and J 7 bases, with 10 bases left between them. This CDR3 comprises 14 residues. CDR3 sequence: CASSVRTPNSPLHF. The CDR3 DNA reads TGTGCCAGCAGCGTCCGTACCCCGAATTCACCCCTCCACTTT.

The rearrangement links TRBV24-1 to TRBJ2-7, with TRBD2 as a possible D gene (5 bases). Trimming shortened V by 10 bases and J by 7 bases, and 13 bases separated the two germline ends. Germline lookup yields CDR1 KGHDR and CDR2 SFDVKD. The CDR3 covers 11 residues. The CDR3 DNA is TGTGCCACTAACCTCCGGGGAGAGCAGTACTTC. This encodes CATNLRGEQYF.

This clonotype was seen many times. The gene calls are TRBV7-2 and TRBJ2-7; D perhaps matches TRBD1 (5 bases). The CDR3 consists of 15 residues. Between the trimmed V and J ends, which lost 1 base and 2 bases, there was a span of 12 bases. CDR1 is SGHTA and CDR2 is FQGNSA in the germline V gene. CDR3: CASSLVQVLTYEQYF. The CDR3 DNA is TGTGCCAGCAGCTTAGTACAGGTATTAACCTACGAGCAGTACTTC.

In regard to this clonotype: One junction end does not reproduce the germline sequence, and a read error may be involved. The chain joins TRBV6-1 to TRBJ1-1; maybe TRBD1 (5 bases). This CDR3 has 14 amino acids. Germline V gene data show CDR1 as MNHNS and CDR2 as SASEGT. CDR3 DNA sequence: TGTGCCAGCAGTACAGGCGGATGGAACGCTGAAGCTTTCTTT. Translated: CASSTGGWNAEAFF.

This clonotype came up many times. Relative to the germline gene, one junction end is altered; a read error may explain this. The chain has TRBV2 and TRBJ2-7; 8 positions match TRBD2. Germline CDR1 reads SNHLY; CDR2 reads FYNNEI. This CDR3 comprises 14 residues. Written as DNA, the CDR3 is TGTGCCAGCAGCGAAGGACTAGCCTCCTACGAGCAGTACTTC. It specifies CASSEGLASYEQYF.

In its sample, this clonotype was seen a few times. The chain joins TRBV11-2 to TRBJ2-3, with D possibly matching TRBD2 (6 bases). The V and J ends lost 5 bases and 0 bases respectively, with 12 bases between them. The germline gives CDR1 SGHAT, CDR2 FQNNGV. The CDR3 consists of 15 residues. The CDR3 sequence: CASSPDGTSTDTQYF. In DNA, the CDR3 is TGTGCCAGCAGCCCCGATGGGACTAGCACAGATACGCAGTATTTT. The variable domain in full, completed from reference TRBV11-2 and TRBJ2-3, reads EAGVAQSPRYKIIEKRQSVAFWCNPISGHATLYWYQQILGQGPKLLIQFQNNGVVDDSQLPKDRFSAERLKGVDSTLKIQPAKLEDSAVYLCASSPDGTSTDTQYFGPGTRLTVL.

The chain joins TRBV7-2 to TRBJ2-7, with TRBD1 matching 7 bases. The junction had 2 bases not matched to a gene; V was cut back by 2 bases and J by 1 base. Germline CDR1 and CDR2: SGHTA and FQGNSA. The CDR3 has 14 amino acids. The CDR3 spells CASSLSGQSYEQYF. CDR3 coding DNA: TGTGCCAGCAGCTTATCGGGACAGTCCTACGAGCAGTACTTC.

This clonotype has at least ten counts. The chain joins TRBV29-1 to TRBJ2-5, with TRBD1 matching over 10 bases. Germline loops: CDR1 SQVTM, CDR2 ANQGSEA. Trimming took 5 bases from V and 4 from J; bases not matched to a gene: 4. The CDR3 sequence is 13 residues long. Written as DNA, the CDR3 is TGCAGCGTTTCCTGGACAGGGGGAGAGACCCAGTACTTC. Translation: CSVSWTGGETQYF.

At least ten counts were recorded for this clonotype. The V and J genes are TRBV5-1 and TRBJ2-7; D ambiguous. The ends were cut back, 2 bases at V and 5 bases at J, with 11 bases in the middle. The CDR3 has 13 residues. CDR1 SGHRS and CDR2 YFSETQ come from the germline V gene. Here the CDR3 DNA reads TGCGCCAGCAGCTTTAATTCCCTTAACGAGCAGTACTTC. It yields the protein CASSFNSLNEQYF.